Listed below are T cell receptor beta chains from one sample, sequenced in a study of cytomegalovirus exposure and HLA in healthy donors. The data were produced by immunoSEQ multiplex PCR, yet TCRdb's version contains in-frame clones alone and is incomplete. The sample gives around 160,000 clones, roughly 77% of which show up once; about 2.6% is in the top ten. The specimen sequenced was PBMCs. The receptor source for this set is a woman in her forties in good health and CMV-seropositive. Each CDR3 is given with its conserved first and last residue. The D gene is left open where the match is weak. Part of the rows lack a size; the others show once, few, many or a class for expanded clones.

v_gene	d_gene	j_gene	abundance	CDR3nt	CDR3aa
TRBV2	TRBD1	TRBJ2-7	.	TGTGCCAGCAGAAGCGGGACAGGGACCTACGAGCAGTACTTC	CASRSGTGTYEQYF
TRBV5-6	TRBD1	TRBJ1-1	once	TGTGCCAGCAGCTTTACAGGGGTAAAGAACACTGAAGCTTTCTTT	CASSFTGVKNTEAFF
TRBV9	TRBD1	TRBJ1-1	few	TGTGCCAGCAGCGCCGACAGGGGGAACACTGAAGCTTTCTTT	CASSADRGNTEAFF
TRBV2	.	TRBJ2-7	few	TGTGCCAGCAGTGAAGGATTAGACAGTACCTACGAGCAGTACTTC	CASSEGLDSTYEQYF
TRBV27	TRBD1	TRBJ2-7	.	TGTGCCAGCAGTTCGCTCGGGACAGGGGTCTACGAGCAGTACTTC	CASSSLGTGVYEQYF
TRBV7-2	.	TRBJ1-5	few	TGTGCCAGCAGCTTAGTGGTGAGAAGCAATCAGCCCCAGCATTTT	CASSLVVRSNQPQHF
TRBV7-9	TRBD2	TRBJ2-3	.	TGTGCCAGCAGCCTCCGACCAAGCGGGGTCGGCACAGATACGCAGTATTTT	CASSLRPSGVGTDTQYF
TRBV13	TRBD2	TRBJ2-7	.	TGTGCCAGCAGCGCGTCAGTCGGGGGGGCCGCAGGCGAGCAGTACTTC	CASSASVGGAAGEQYF
TRBV9	TRBD2	TRBJ2-5	.	TGTGCCAGCAGCCCCGGACTAGCTGAAGAGACCCAGTACTTC	CASSPGLAEETQYF
TRBV7-9	.	TRBJ2-7	.	TGTGCCCTAAGGGACGGGAGCTCCTACGAGCAGTACTTC	CALRDGSSYEQYF
TRBV25-1	.	TRBJ2-2	.	TGTGCCAGCAGTGAGGGGGGGCGGAACACCGGGGAGCTGTTTTTT	CASSEGGRNTGELFF
TRBV5-4	.	TRBJ2-1	.	TGTGCCAGCAGCGTAAGAACAGGGAACAATGAGCAGTTCTTC	CASSVRTGNNEQFF
TRBV19	.	TRBJ1-4	.	TGTGCCAGTAGTATTCTGTCAGCTAATGAAAAACTGTTTTTT	CASSILSANEKLFF
TRBV6-5	TRBD1	TRBJ2-7	.	TGTGCCAGCAGTTACTCGAGGACAGGGGGCCCTGCCGAGCAGTACTTC	CASSYSRTGGPAEQYF
TRBV7-2	TRBD1	TRBJ1-2	.	TGTGCCAGCAGCTTGACAGGGGTGCAGGGCTACACCTTC	CASSLTGVQGYTF
TRBV19	TRBD1	TRBJ2-6	few	TGTGCCAGTAAGGAGAGGGACAGGGGTATTTATGGGGCCAACGTCCTGACTTTC	CASKERDRGIYGANVLTF
TRBV6-5	TRBD1	TRBJ1-2	.	TGTGCCAGCAGTTACTCTCCGGGACAGGAAAACTATGGCTACACCTTC	CASSYSPGQENYGYTF
TRBV4-3	TRBD2	TRBJ2-5	.	TGCGCCAGCAGCCTGGGTAGCGGGGGCCTCGAAGAGACCCAGTACTTC	CASSLGSGGLEETQYF
TRBV2	TRBD1	TRBJ1-2	.	TGTGCCAGCAGGGACAGGGCTAACTATGGCTACACCTTC	CASRDRANYGYTF
TRBV28	.	TRBJ2-3	.	TGTGCCAGCAGTTTCCTCCTCAGCGAAGGCACAGATACGCAGTATTTT	CASSFLLSEGTDTQYF
TRBV2	.	TRBJ1-5	few	TGTGCCAGCAGTGAAAGACAGGGCAATCAGCCCCAGCATTTT	CASSERQGNQPQHF
TRBV10-3	TRBD1	TRBJ1-1	.	TGTGCCATCAGTGTAGAAACGACAGGGGGGATCACTGAAGCTTTCTTT	CAISVETTGGITEAFF
TRBV19	TRBD1	TRBJ1-2	few	TGTGCCAGTAGTATCCGTGGGACAGGGCTCGGGGGCTACACCTTC	CASSIRGTGLGGYTF
TRBV6-1	TRBD1	TRBJ1-2	.	TGTGCCAGCAGTTTAACGGCCTCAGGGGGTCATGGCTACACCTTC	CASSLTASGGHGYTF
TRBV28	.	TRBJ2-7	.	TGTGCCAGCAGTTTAAGAACAGTTACCTACGAGCAGTACTTC	CASSLRTVTYEQYF
TRBV19	TRBD1	TRBJ1-2	.	TGTGCCAGCGTTGACAGGGATGTCTATGGCTACACCTTC	CASVDRDVYGYTF
TRBV2	TRBD1	TRBJ2-3	.	TGTGCCAGCAGGGGACAGGGGCCCACAGATACGCAGTATTTT	CASRGQGPTDTQYF
TRBV7-9	TRBD1	TRBJ2-7	once	TGTGCCAGCAGTCCCGACAGGGGGTTCTCCTACGAGCAGTACTTC	CASSPDRGFSYEQYF
TRBV18	TRBD2	TRBJ2-2	.	TGTGCCAGCTCACAGCTAGCGGGGAACACCGGGGAGCTGTTTTTT	CASSQLAGNTGELFF
TRBV7-8	TRBD2	TRBJ2-5	once	TGTGCCAGCAGCCCGGGACTAGCGGGAACCCAAGAGACCCAGTACTTC	CASSPGLAGTQETQYF
TRBV18	.	TRBJ2-1	.	TGTGCCAGCTCACGGGACTCGCAAAATGAGCAGTTCTTC	CASSRDSQNEQFF
TRBV7-9	.	TRBJ1-5	.	TGTGCCAGCAGCGCCGGTCACGAGGTCGGGAGCAATCAGCCCCAGCATTTT	CASSAGHEVGSNQPQHF
TRBV6-6	TRBD2	TRBJ2-7	few	TGTGCCAGCAGTCATAGCGGGGGGGCGAATTACGAGCAGTACTTC	CASSHSGGANYEQYF